These T cell receptor beta chains were read from a single sample in a study of cytomegalovirus exposure and HLA in healthy donors. Some clones are missing from TCRdb's copy, which holds only in-frame ones; the method was immunoSEQ multiplex PCR. Among 190,000 or so clones listed, roughly four fifths were seen once. Sequenced input: PBMCs. Source of these receptors: a man in his fifties in good health and CMV-seronegative. The CDR3 runs from the conserved cysteine through the conserved F or W. A D gene is named only where the DNA matches it firmly. Size is omitted from some rows. Given values are once, few, many or a class for expanded clones.

v_call,d_call,j_call,clone_size,cdr3_nt,cdr3_aa
TRBV5-1,-,TRBJ2-7,-,TGCGCCAGCAGCACATCAGACGAGCAGTACTTC,CASSTSDEQYF
TRBV9,-,TRBJ1-1,few,TGTGCCGCAGCGGTAGGAATGAACACTGAAGCTTTCTTT,CAAAVGMNTEAFF
TRBV7-3,TRBD2,TRBJ2-1,-,TGTGCCAGCAGCTTATCCTCGGGACTAGGGAACAATGAGCAGTTCTTC,CASSLSSGLGNNEQFF
TRBV5-5,TRBD1,TRBJ2-3,-,TGTGCCAGCAGCCTGGCTGAGGGGGCGATAGATACGCAGTATTTT,CASSLAEGAIDTQYF
TRBV6-6,-,TRBJ2-1,-,TGTGCCAGCAGCTCTAACTACAATGAGCAGTTCTTC,CASSSNYNEQFF
TRBV29-1,TRBD1,TRBJ1-2,-,TGCAGCGGTGCAGGGACAGGGGGCTACACCTTC,CSGAGTGGYTF
TRBV12-5,TRBD2,TRBJ2-1,-,TGTGCTAGTGGTTTGCCTACCGGGACTAGCGGGGGGGGCTCCTACAATGAGCAGTTCTTC,CASGLPTGTSGGGSYNEQFF
TRBV7-2,-,TRBJ1-5,few,TGTGCCAGCAGCCCACGCGGGGGAGGTAATCAGCCCCAGCATTTT,CASSPRGGGNQPQHF
TRBV6-5,-,TRBJ2-1,-,TGTGCCAGCAGCTACTTGGACTATTTCAATGAGCAGTTCTTC,CASSYLDYFNEQFF
TRBV29-1,-,TRBJ1-3,-,TGCAGCGTTGAAGAGGCAGGAGGTGGAAACACCATATATTTT,CSVEEAGGGNTIYF
TRBV29-1,TRBD1,TRBJ2-7,once,TGCAGCGTCGCCCGGGACAGGGCCAGTTACGAGCAGTACTTC,CSVARDRASYEQYF
TRBV7-2,TRBD2,TRBJ2-1,-,TGTGCCAGCAGCTTATGGACTAGCGGGCACAATGAGCAGTTCTTC,CASSLWTSGHNEQFF
TRBV27,-,TRBJ1-2,-,TGTGCCAGCAGTTTCCACAGGGAACATAACTATGGCTACACCTTC,CASSFHREHNYGYTF
TRBV6-5,TRBD2,TRBJ2-7,-,TGTGCCAGCAGTTACTCAGCGGGGCACTCCTACGAGCAGTACTTC,CASSYSAGHSYEQYF
TRBV28,TRBD1,TRBJ1-5,-,TGTGCCAGCAGTTCCCCGGTTGGACAGGGGTCCCAGCCCCAGCATTTT,CASSSPVGQGSQPQHF
TRBV7-8,TRBD2,TRBJ2-5,-,TGTGCCAGCAGCTTCGCGGGGGGCCAAGAGACCCAGTACTTC,CASSFAGGQETQYF
TRBV5-1,TRBD2,TRBJ2-7,-,TGCGCCAGCAGCTCGGGGGGGAAAAGGCTCGACGAGCAGTACTTC,CASSSGGKRLDEQYF
TRBV27,TRBD1,TRBJ2-3,-,TGTGCCAGCAGCCGTTCTCCCGGGACAGGGGCAGATACGCAGTATTTT,CASSRSPGTGADTQYF
TRBV19,TRBD2,TRBJ2-3,-,TGTGCCAGTAGTGAAACTAGCGGGGTTTCCACAGATACGCAGTATTTT,CASSETSGVSTDTQYF
TRBV14,-,TRBJ2-3,-,TGTGCCAGCAGCCAATCAGTCCCAGATACGCAGTATTTT,CASSQSVPDTQYF
TRBV7-9,TRBD1,TRBJ1-4,-,TGTGCCAGCCAGGGGGAGGTCGTAAGGGAAAAACTGTTTTTT,CASQGEVVREKLFF
TRBV7-2,-,TRBJ2-4,-,TGTGCCAGCAGCTTACTTCCGGGAACGCAACAAAACATTCAGTACTTC,CASSLLPGTQQNIQYF